This TCR beta chain was obtained from a study of OX40 agonist ivuxolimab in advanced cancers. Some clones are missing from TCRdb's copy, which holds only in-frame ones; the method was immunoSEQ multiplex PCR. The sample shows about 96,000 clones, less than 85% of them seen only once. Germline V CDR1 and CDR2: LGHNA, YSLEER. The CDR3 is made up of 15 amino acids. Trimming removed 4 bases from V and 0 bases from J, with 10 bases in between. The sequence was collected from an adult with an advanced solid tumor such as melanoma, head and neck, liver or kidney cancer. The rearrangement links TRBV4-3 to TRBJ2-1; D call uncertain. The input for sequencing was CD4+ or CD8+ T cells sorted from blood, taken in a trial of the OX40 agonist ivuxolimab. CDR3 in DNA: TGCGCCAGCAGCCCAATTATTAGCTCCTACAATGAGCAGTTCTTC. Protein product: CASSPIISSYNEQFF.